Below are 11 T cell receptor beta chains sequenced from a single sample in a study of blood T cell repertoires in COVID-19. Repertoires were generated with immunoSEQ multiplex PCR, while TCRdb's copy carries only in-frame clones and drops some. Among about 35,000 clones listed, approximately 89% were seen once. The sample was peripheral blood. The receptors here all came from a man aged 50-60 years with active COVID-19.

The genes are TRBV9 and TRBJ1-3; a possible D gene is TRBD1 (5 bases). Germline V CDR1 and CDR2: SGDLS, YYNGEE. The germline V and J ends were trimmed by 4 bases and 4 bases, with 15 bases remaining between them. This CDR3 has 15 amino acids. The CDR3 is CASSPTRQGGNTIYF. The CDR3 nucleotides are TGTGCCAGCAGCCCTACACGTCAGGGAGGAAACACCATATATTTT. The complete variable domain, with remaining parts taken from reference TRBV9 and TRBJ1-3, reads DSGVTQTPKHLITATGQRVTLRCSPRSGDLSVYWYQQSLDQGLQFLIQYYNGEERAKGNILERFSAQQFPDLHSELNLSSLELGDSALYFCASSPTRQGGNTIYFGEGSWLTVV.

J is TRBJ1-2 and V is TRBV5-5, with 8 nucleotides matching TRBD1. Germline V gives CDR1 SGHKS, CDR2 YYEKEE (reference sequence). After removal of 2 bases from V and 6 bases from J, the junction contained 3 bases not matched to a gene. The CDR3 length is 13 residues. The DNA for the CDR3 is TGTGCCAGCAGCTTAGCACAGGGGGATGGCTACACCTTC. The encoded protein is CASSLAQGDGYTF. The complete variable domain, with remaining parts taken from reference TRBV5-5 and TRBJ1-2, reads DAGVTQSPTHLIKTRGQQVTLRCSPISGHKSVSWYQQVLGQGPQFIFQYYEKEERGRGNFPDRFSARQFPNYSSELNVNALLLGDSALYLCASSLAQGDGYTFGSGTRLTVV.

This clone was counted between two and nine times. The chain combines TRBV5-1 with TRBJ2-1; 8 bases agree with TRBD2. Trimming at V came to 6 bases and at J to 9 bases, leaving 11 bases not matched to a gene. The CDR3 is 14 residues long. The germline V gene has CDR1 SGHRS and CDR2 YFSETQ. CDR3 loop: CASTSSGGLSEQFF. The CDR3 nucleotides are TGCGCCAGCACCTCATCGGGGGGGCTGAGTGAGCAGTTCTTC.

V and J are TRBV5-1 and TRBJ2-1; D not resolved. The V and J ends lost 2 bases and 7 bases respectively, with 10 bases between them. CDR3 size: 13 residues. Germline loops: CDR1 SGHRS, CDR2 YFSETQ. CDR3 DNA sequence: TGCGCCAGCAGCTTACCAGACGGGAATGAGCAGTTCTTC. Protein sequence: CASSLPDGNEQFF.

This clone was recorded only once. This chain joins TRBV11-1 and TRBJ1-1; D is ambiguous. The CDR3 has 12 amino acids. V lost 10 bases, J lost 5 bases, and 14 bases lay in between. CDR1 and CDR2 (germline): SGHAT, FQDESV (reference sequence). The CDR3 protein is CANPLPGTEAFF. In DNA, the CDR3 is TGTGCCAACCCCCTTCCGGGGACTGAAGCTTTCTTT.

This clone has only a few counts. The rearrangement uses TRBV6-1 and TRBJ1-2; 7 bases map to TRBD1. The germline gives CDR1 MNHNS, CDR2 SASEGT. This CDR3 is 14 amino acids long. Trimming cost V 1 base and J 4 bases; bases outside gene matches: 3. The CDR3 is CASSEVTGSYGYTF. The CDR3 region has the DNA TGTGCCAGCAGTGAAGTGACAGGGTCCTATGGCTACACCTTC.

The chain recombines TRBV11-1 with TRBJ1-1; D is possibly TRBD1 (5 bases). The CDR3 contains 16 residues. CDR1 SGHAT and CDR2 FQDESV come from the germline V gene (reference sequence). V gave up 5 bases and J gave up 3 bases, with 19 bases separating them. The CDR3 nucleotides are TGTGCCAGCAGCGCGGGGCCAGGGCAAGGGGACACTGAAGCTTTCTTT. As protein: CASSAGPGQGDTEAFF.

This clone was detected only a few times. The rearrangement joins TRBV7-8 to TRBJ2-7; no reliable D call. In germline, CDR1 is SGHVS, CDR2 FQNEAQ. There are 14 residues in the CDR3. V was cut by 2 bases and J by 0 bases, with 8 bases left in between. The CDR3 sequence: CASSLIGISYEQYF. The CDR3 DNA follows: TGTGCCAGCAGCTTAATCGGTATCTCCTACGAGCAGTACTTC.

The chain carries TRBV6-5 and TRBJ2-7, with D tentatively TRBD2 (5 bases). V was pared by 6 bases and J by 6 bases, with 18 bases between. The germline gives CDR1 MNHEY, CDR2 SVGAGI. The CDR3 runs to 14 residues. The DNA for the CDR3 is TGTGCCAGCAGCGTCTCTGGGATTGCGGGCGAGCAGTACTTC. This translates into CASSVSGIAGEQYF.

This chain joins TRBV5-1 and TRBJ2-7; a possible D gene is TRBD2 (5 bases). In germline, CDR1 is SGHRS, CDR2 YFSETQ. Trimming stripped 6 bases from V and 6 bases from J, with 19 bases between. CDR3 length: 14 amino acids. CDR3: CASKRNTEGLEQYF. In DNA, the CDR3 is TGCGCCAGCAAGCGGAACACCGAGGGCCTCGAGCAGTACTTC.

This chain uses TRBV5-1 with TRBJ2-7, with unresolved D. The CDR3 is 12 residues long. CDR1 is SGHRS, CDR2 YFSETQ, per germline. The V end was cut by 3 bases, the J end by 0 bases, with 4 bases between. CDR3 bases: TGCGCCAGCAGCTCTTACTCCTACGAGCAGTACTTC. This sequence encodes CASSSYSYEQYF.